The source of this T cell receptor (beta chain) is a study of cytomegalovirus exposure and HLA in healthy donors. Germline CDR1 LNHDA, CDR2 SQIVND (reference sequence). V lost 7 bases and J 2 bases, leaving 11 bases between the germline ends. There are 13 residues in the CDR3. With 60 Vbeta and 13 Jbeta primers, the PCR was carried out. TCRdb's table, derived via immunoSEQ multiplex PCR, lists solely in-frame clones and lacks some. The table includes 45,000 to 70,000 clones, 82% detected once. The clonotype originates from a middle-aged man in good health and CMV-seronegative. The sequencing input was PBMCs. The chain couples TRBV19 to TRBJ1-2, with D maybe TRBD1 (6 bases). The DNA for the CDR3 is TGTGCCAGTAAACAGGGAGCCAACTATGGCTACACCTTC. This encodes CASKQGANYGYTF.